This entry lists 4 T cell receptor beta chains sequenced from one sample in a study of T cells in Graves' hyperthyroidism and ophthalmopathy. RNA transcripts served as the template for amplifying TCR beta CDR3 regions. TCR CDR3 underwent first-round RT-PCR with the HTBI primer set. TCRdb redid the calling of the multiplex PCR reads with MiXCR, one entry per CDR3 protein. The sample lists 660,000 or so distinct CDR3 sequences, 45% seen once, with approximately 6.8% in the top ten. The specimen sequenced was peripheral blood or thyroid tissue (not recorded which). The receptor source for this set is an adult man with Graves' disease, either hyperthyroidism or ophthalmopathy (not recorded which).

This clonotype has only a few counts. This sequence joins TRBV28 and TRBJ1-2; D not certain. Trimming stripped 8 bases from V and 6 bases from J, with 19 bases between. Germline CDR1 reads MDHEN; CDR2 reads SYDVKM. The length of the CDR3 is 14 residues. The CDR3 protein is CASGVPLPRDGYTF. The DNA of the CDR3 is TGTGCCAGCGGGGTACCTCTCCCCCGAGATGGCTACACCTTC.

A few counts support this clonotype. This chain links TRBV3-1 with TRBJ2-7; perhaps D is TRBD1 or TRBD2 (5 bases each). Germline V gene sequence: CDR1 LGHDT, CDR2 YNNKEL (reference sequence). V was clipped by 1 base and J by 0 bases, with 10 bases between them. CDR3 size: 15 residues. CDR3 coding DNA: TGTGCCAGCAGCCAAGGCCGGGACGACTCCTACGAGCAGTACTTC. This codes for CASSQGRDDSYEQYF.

V gene TRBV7-8 combines with J gene TRBJ2-6; TRBD1 agrees at 9 bases. J was trimmed by 1 base and V by 4 bases; bases with no gene match: 8. Per germline, CDR1 SGHVS and CDR2 FQNEAQ. The CDR3 runs 18 residues. CDR3 DNA sequence: TGTGCCAGCAGCTACCCCGGGACAGGGATGTCTGGGGCCAACGTCCTGACTTTC. It translates to CASSYPGTGMSGANVLTF.

V is TRBV12-3 or TRBV12-4 and J is TRBJ1-6; possibly TRBD1 for D (5 bases). The CDR3 is made up of 17 amino acids. The ends were cut back, 2 bases at V and 2 bases at J, with 13 bases in the middle. CDR3 nucleotides: TGTGCCAGCAGTTTAATTGGCGGGGCCACCTATAATTCACCCCTCCACTTT. Translated: CASSLIGGATYNSPLHF.